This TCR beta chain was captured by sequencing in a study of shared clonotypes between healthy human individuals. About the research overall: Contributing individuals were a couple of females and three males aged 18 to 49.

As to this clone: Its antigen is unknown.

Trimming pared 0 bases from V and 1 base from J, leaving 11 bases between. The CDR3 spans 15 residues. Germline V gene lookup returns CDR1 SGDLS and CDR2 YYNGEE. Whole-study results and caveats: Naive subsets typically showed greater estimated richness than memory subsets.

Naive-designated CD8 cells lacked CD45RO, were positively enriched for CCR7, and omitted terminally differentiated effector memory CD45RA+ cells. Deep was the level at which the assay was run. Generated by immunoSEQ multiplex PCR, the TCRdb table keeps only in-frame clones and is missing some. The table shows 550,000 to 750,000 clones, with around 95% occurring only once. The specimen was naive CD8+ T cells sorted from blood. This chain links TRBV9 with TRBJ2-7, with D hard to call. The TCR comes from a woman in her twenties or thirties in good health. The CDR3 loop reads CASSVEAHHSYEQYF. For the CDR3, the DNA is TGTGCCAGCAGCGTAGAAGCCCACCATTCCTACGAGCAGTACTTC.